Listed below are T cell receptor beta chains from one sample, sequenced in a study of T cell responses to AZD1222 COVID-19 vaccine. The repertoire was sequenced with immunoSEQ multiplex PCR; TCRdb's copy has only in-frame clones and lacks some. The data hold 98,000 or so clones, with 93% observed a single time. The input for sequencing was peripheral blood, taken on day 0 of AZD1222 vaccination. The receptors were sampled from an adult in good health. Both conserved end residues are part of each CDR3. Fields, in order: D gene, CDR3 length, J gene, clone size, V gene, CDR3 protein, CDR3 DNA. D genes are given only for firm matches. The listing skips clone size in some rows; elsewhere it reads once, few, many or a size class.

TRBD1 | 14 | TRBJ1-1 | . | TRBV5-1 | CASSSTGDGTEAFF | TGCGCCAGCAGCTCTACAGGGGATGGTACTGAAGCTTTCTTT
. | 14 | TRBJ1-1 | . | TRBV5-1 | CASSLAVANTEAFF | TGCGCCAGCAGCTTGGCCGTAGCGAACACTGAAGCTTTCTTT
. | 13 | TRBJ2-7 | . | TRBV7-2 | CASSLRTAYEQYF | TGTGCCAGCAGCCTAAGGACAGCCTACGAGCAGTACTTC
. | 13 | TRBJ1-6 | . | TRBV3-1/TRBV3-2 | CASSRIGEPPLHF | TGTGCCAGCAGCCGAATCGGGGAACCACCCCTCCACTTT
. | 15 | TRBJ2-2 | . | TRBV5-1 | CASSLETGNTGELFF | TGCGCCAGCAGCTTGGAGACAGGAAACACCGGGGAGCTGTTTTTT
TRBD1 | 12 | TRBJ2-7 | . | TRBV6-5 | CASSRQGWEQYF | TGTGCCAGCAGTAGACAGGGGTGGGAGCAGTACTTC
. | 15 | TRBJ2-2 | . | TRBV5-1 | CASSSEGDNTGELFF | TGCGCCAGCAGCTCTGAGGGGGACAACACCGGGGAGCTGTTTTTT
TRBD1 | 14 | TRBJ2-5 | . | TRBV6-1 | CASRAQGARETQYF | TGTGCCAGCAGAGCACAGGGGGCGAGGGAGACCCAGTACTTC
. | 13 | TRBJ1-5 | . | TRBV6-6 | CASTTGSNQPQHF | TGTGCCAGCACCACCGGGTCCAATCAGCCCCAGCATTTT
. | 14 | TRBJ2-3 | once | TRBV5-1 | CASSLALSTDTQYF | TGCGCCAGCAGCTTGGCTTTGAGCACAGATACGCAGTATTTT
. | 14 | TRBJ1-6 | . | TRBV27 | CASSLYTLHSPLHF | TGTGCCAGCAGTTTATACACTCTCCATTCACCCCTCCACTTT
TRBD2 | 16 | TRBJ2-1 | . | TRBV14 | CASSLGTSGRLNEQFF | TGTGCCAGCAGCCTAGGGACTAGCGGGAGACTCAATGAGCAGTTCTTC
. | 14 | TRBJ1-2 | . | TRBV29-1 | CSVEARDSDYGYTF | TGCAGCGTTGAAGCGCGGGATTCGGACTATGGCTACACCTTC
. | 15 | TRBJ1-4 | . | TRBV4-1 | CASSQDGTSNEKLFF | TGCGCCAGCAGCCAAGATGGGACAAGCAATGAAAAACTGTTTTTT
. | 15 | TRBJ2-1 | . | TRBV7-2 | CASSLRGSSYNEQFF | TGTGCCAGCAGCCTCAGGGGCAGCTCCTACAATGAGCAGTTCTTC
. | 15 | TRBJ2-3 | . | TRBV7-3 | CASSLRGLNTDTQYF | TGTGCCAGCAGCTTAAGGGGGCTGAACACAGATACGCAGTATTTT
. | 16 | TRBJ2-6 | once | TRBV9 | CASSPRGFSGANVLTF | TGTGCCAGCAGCCCCCGGGGGTTCTCTGGGGCCAACGTCCTGACTTTC
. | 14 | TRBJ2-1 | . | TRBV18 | CASSPHAGIHEQFF | TGTGCCAGCTCACCACATGCGGGAATCCATGAGCAGTTCTTC
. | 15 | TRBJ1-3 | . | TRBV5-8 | CASSLGGGSGNTIYF | TGTGCCAGCAGCCTGGGGGGAGGCTCTGGAAACACCATATATTTT
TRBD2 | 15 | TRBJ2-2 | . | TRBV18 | CASSPGAGRPGELFF | TGTGCCAGCTCACCGGGAGCGGGACGGCCCGGGGAGCTGTTTTTT
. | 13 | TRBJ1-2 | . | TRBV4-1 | CASSQAGSYGYTF | TGCGCCAGCAGCCAGGCTGGGTCCTATGGCTACACCTTC
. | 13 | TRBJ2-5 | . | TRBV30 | CAWSAIEGGTQYF | TGTGCCTGGAGTGCCATCGAGGGGGGGACCCAGTACTTC
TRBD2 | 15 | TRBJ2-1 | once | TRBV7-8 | CASSFSGRAYNEQFF | TGTGCCAGCAGCTTTAGCGGGAGGGCCTACAATGAGCAGTTCTTC
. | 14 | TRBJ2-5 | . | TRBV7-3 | CASSLKGRTETQYF | TGTGCCAGCAGCTTAAAGGGTCGGACGGAGACCCAGTACTTC
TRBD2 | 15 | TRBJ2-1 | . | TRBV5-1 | CASSGVASGRGEQFF | TGCGCCAGCAGCGGGGTGGCTAGCGGGAGAGGTGAGCAGTTCTTC
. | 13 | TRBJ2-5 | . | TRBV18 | CASSPGRAETQYF | TGTGCCAGCTCACCTGGTAGGGCGGAGACCCAGTACTTC
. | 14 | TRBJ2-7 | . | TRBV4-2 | CASSPGPLGKEQYF | TGTGCCAGCAGCCCCGGGCCACTAGGGAAAGAGCAGTACTTC
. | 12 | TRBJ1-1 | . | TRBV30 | CAWRQRFGEAFF | TGTGCCTGGAGACAACGTTTTGGTGAAGCTTTCTTT
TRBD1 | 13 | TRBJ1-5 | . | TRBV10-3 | CAISGTGHQPQHF | TGTGCCATCAGCGGGACAGGGCATCAGCCCCAGCATTTT
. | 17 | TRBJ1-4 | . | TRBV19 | CASSKRGLAATNEKLFF | TGTGCCAGTAGTAAGCGGGGGTTGGCTGCTACTAATGAAAAACTGTTTTTT
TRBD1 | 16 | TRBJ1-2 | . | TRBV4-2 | CASSPLGQGLNYGYTF | TGTGCCAGCAGCCCGTTGGGACAGGGCCTTAACTATGGCTACACCTTC
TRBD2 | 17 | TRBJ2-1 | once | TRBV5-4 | CASSSSTSGGSYNEQFF | TGTGCCAGCAGCTCGTCGACTAGCGGGGGCTCCTACAATGAGCAGTTCTTC